This paragraph covers one TCR beta chain sequence. What it binds is unknown. Each CDR3 protein gets one entry after TCRdb re-called the reads with MiXCR. The sample includes just over 450,000 distinct CDR3 sequences, approximately 42% seen only once; the top ten take roughly two fifths. The CDR3 has 12 amino acids. The ends were cut back, 5 bases at V and 3 bases at J, with 10 bases in the middle. CDR1 DFQATT and CDR2 SNEGSKA come from the germline V gene (reference sequence). These data belong to a study of T cell repertoires in cytomegalovirus infection. Study information: Carrying CMV and the relevant HLA type showed in public TCR beta signatures.

The rearrangement links TRBV20-1 to TRBJ2-5; D may be TRBD2 (5 bases). Sample: cultured PBMCs, taken from culture after CMV antigen stimulation. This receptor was identified in a human donor in good health (CMV status not recorded). Some clones in this sample may be carry-over from other donors' samples. The CDR3 DNA is TGCAGTGCTGCCGCCGGGGAAGAGACCCAGTACTTC. Translating it yields CSAAAGEETQYF.